In its sample, the clone carrying this T cell receptor (beta chain) was seen many times. Its target is unknown. The ends lost 2 bases at V and 2 bases at J; junction bases unmatched: 9. Germline CDR1 MNHEY, CDR2 SVGEGT. The CDR3 runs 17 residues. From the RT-PCR reads, TCRdb called clonotypes with MiXCR, one entry per CDR3 protein. The data contain a few hundred thousand distinct CDR3 sequences, 14% of them singletons. This entry belongs to a study of response to subunit inactivated influenza vaccine. General observations from the study: The authors suggested that few new T cells are recruited per seasonal influenza vaccination.

The chain joins TRBV6-2 or TRBV6-3 to TRBJ1-5; 7 nucleotides agree with TRBD1. The source was PBMCs from blood, collected 11 to 12 days after vaccination. The TCR sequence derives from a man between 50 and 59 years old who received an inactivated influenza vaccine. The CDR3 DNA sequence: TGTGCCAGCAGTTACCACAGACAGGGAATTGGCAATCAGCCCCAGCATTTT. Protein sequence: CASSYHRQGIGNQPQHF.